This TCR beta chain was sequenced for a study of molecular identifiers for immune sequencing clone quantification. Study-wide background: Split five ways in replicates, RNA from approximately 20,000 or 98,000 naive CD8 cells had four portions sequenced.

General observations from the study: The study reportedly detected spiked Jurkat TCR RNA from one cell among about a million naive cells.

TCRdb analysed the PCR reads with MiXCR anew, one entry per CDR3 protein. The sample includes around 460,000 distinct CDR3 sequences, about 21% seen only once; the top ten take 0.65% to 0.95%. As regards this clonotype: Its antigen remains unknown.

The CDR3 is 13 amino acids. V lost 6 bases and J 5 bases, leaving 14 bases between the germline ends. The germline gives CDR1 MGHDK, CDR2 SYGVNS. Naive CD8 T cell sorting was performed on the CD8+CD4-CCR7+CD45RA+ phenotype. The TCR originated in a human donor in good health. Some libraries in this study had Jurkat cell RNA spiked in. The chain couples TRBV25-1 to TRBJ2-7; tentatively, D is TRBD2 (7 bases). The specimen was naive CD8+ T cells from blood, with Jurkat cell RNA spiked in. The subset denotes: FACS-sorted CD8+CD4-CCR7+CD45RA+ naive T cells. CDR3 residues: CASREGGHHEQYF. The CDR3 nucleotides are TGTGCCAGCAGGGAGGGGGGGCATCACGAGCAGTACTTC.